This TCR beta chain appears in the sequencing data of a study of CD8 T cells in Susac syndrome. The T cells that were sequenced for TCR beta were CD8+ and CD4+ cells from blood. It was healthy donors who served as the controls, matched for age and sex. Isolation of CD8+ and CD4+ T cells was performed negatively, whereas enrichment of TEMRA cells was done by FACS. About 0.5 to 1 ug RNA was reverse transcribed with random hexamers. TCRdb independently ran MiXCR on the immunoSEQ multiplex PCR reads; one entry per CDR3 protein. This table holds some 120,000 distinct CDR3 sequences, 90% to 95% found once. The CDR3 has 14 residues. The V gene end was trimmed by 6 bases and the J gene end by 1 base; junction bases not matched to a gene: 2.

This TCR was recovered from a human donor in good health. The chain is built from TRBV12-3 or TRBV12-4 and TRBJ1-5, with 8 positions matching TRBD1. Input material: CD4+ T cells from PBMCs. Here the CDR3 reads CASRRDRSNQPQHF. CDR3 DNA: TGTGCCAGCAGGAGGGACAGGAGCAATCAGCCCCAGCATTTT.